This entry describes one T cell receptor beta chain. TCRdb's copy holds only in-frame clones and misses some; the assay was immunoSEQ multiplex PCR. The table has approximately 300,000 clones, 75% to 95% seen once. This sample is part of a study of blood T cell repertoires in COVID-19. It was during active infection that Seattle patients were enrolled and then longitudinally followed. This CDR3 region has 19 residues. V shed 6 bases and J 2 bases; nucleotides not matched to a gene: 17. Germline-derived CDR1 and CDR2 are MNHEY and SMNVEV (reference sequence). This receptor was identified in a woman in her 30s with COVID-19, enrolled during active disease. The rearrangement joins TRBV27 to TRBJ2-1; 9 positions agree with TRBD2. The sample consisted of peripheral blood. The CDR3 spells CASSSEGLATREPYNEQFF. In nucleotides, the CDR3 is TGTGCCAGCAGCTCCGAAGGACTAGCGACTAGGGAACCCTACAATGAGCAGTTCTTC.